This TCR beta chain was sequenced in a study of beta chain features in type 1 diabetes. Findings and caveats of the study: Significant though moderate, a shortening of TCRB CDR3s appeared in all four CD4+ subsets of Type 1 diabetes patients.

V lost 2 bases and J lost 9, with 14 bases in between. Germline CDR1 and CDR2: MNHNY and SVGAGI (reference sequence). The CDR3 contains 14 residues. This clone has more than one count but fewer than ten. Its antigen is not identified. Investigators reverse transcribed all isolated RNA, so they sequenced expressed TCRB transcripts. TCRdb keeps only in-frame clones here, not all; method: immunoSEQ multiplex PCR. Of roughly 100,000 clones listed, 25% to 35% were seen once; the top ten hold about 0.49%. The rearrangement links TRBV6-6 to TRBJ1-5; D is unclear. The sequenced sample was central memory CD4+ T cells from blood. The clonotype was recovered from a woman in her late teens or twenties with type 1 diabetes. CDR3 nucleotide sequence: TGTGCCAGCAGTTACGATTCGGGTGTTTCGCCCCAGCATTTT. This codes for CASSYDSGVSPQHF.